This T cell receptor (beta chain) was profiled in a study of CD8 T cells in Susac syndrome. The study's findings and limits: The TCR sequencing and HLA analysis in the study involved a relatively small number of individuals, as the study acknowledged.

RNA totalling about 0.5 to 1 ug underwent reverse transcription with random hexamers. Amplification of TCR beta CDR3 was carried out by immunoSEQ multiplex PCR, which covered 54 Vbeta and 13 Jbeta segments. Each CDR3 protein is one row after TCRdb ran MiXCR on the immunoSEQ multiplex PCR reads. The profile shows around 200,000 distinct CDR3 sequences, about 90% of them singletons. In germline, CDR1 is PRHDT, CDR2 FYEKMQ (reference sequence). The CDR3 totals 12 residues. Trimming cost V 4 bases and J 7 bases, with 8 bases left between them. Concerning this clonotype itself: Its target is not known.

From blood CD8+ and CD4+ T cells, the TCR beta chain was sequenced. Negative isolation was used for CD8+ and CD4+ T cells, and FACS enrichment was applied to TEMRA cells. The clonotype was recovered from a human donor with multiple sclerosis. This chain joins TRBV13 and TRBJ2-1, with D unresolved. The sample consisted of CD8+ T cells from PBMCs. CDR3 sequence: CASSSTTNEQFF. The CDR3 DNA sequence: TGTGCCAGCAGCTCTACTACAAATGAGCAGTTCTTC. Full variable domain (remainder filled in from reference TRBV13 and TRBJ2-1): AAGVIQSPRHLIKEKRETATLKCYPIPRHDTVYWYQQGPGQDPQFLISFYEKMQSDKGSIPDRFSAQQFSDYHSELNMSSLELGDSALYFCASSSTTNEQFFGPGTRLTVL.